This entry features one T cell receptor beta chain sequence. Its antigen is as yet unknown. Each CDR3 protein gets one entry after TCRdb re-called the reads with MiXCR. The sample has about 63,000 distinct CDR3 sequences, around 20% seen once. The data belong to a study of T cell repertoires in cytomegalovirus infection. CDR1 is LGHNA and CDR2 is YNFKEQ in the germline V gene. The germline V and J ends were trimmed by 1 base and 16 bases, with 10 bases remaining between them. The CDR3 loop spans 11 amino acids. Source: CD8+ T cells from cultured PBMCs, taken from culture after CMV antigen stimulation. The TCR originated in a human donor in good health (CMV status not recorded). Some clones in this sample may be carry-over from other donors' samples. V is TRBV4-2 and J is TRBJ1-4; D remains ambiguous. CDR3 loop: CASSQAGVTFF. The CDR3, as DNA: TGTGCCAGCAGCCAAGCTGGGGTTACGTTTTTT.